A single sample is the source of the 25 T cell receptor beta chains below, sequenced in a study of blood T cell repertoires in COVID-19 (dated by TCRdb to 2020 to 2021). The library was prepared using the immunoSEQ multiplex PCR assay. This immuneACCESS table, as held by TCRdb, lists in-frame sequences with V and J called but not all clones. Of the missing ones, under half trace to an unresolved V gene in checked studies; the others have no known cause. The sample table contains approximately 310,000 clones; only one count was recorded for over 75% of them. The ten largest clones capture roughly 8% of the sample. Sequenced sample: peripheral blood. Source of these receptors: a woman in her 50s who had recovered from COVID-19.

The chain has TRBV11-3 and TRBJ2-1; D is unclear. This CDR3 comprises 13 residues. V was trimmed by 6 bases and J by 4 bases, leaving 10 bases between them. Looked up from germline, CDR1 is SGHNT and CDR2 is YENEEA. The CDR3 bases are TGTGCCAGCAGTCGAACAGATTACAATGAGCAGTTCTTC. It yields the protein CASSRTDYNEQFF.

The CDR3 DNA follows: TGTGCCAGCAGCTGGGACAGGGGGGGCGGAGAGACCCAGTACTTC. This encodes CASSWDRGGGETQYF. The chain recombines TRBV7-9 with TRBJ2-5; TRBD1 matches at 11 bases. Germline loops: CDR1 SEHNR, CDR2 FQNEAQ (reference sequence). CDR3 size: 15 residues. Unmatched junction bases numbered 5, after V lost 4 bases and J lost 4 bases.

This chain links TRBV19 with TRBJ2-4, with 7 bases fitting TRBD1. Germline V CDR1 and CDR2: LNHDA, SQIVND (reference sequence). The CDR3 loop spans 16 amino acids. J lost 5 bases, V lost 4 bases, and 11 bases had no gene match. CDR3 loop: CASSTRQGAGQNIQYF. In DNA form, the CDR3 reads TGTGCCAGTAGTACACGACAGGGAGCCGGACAAAACATTCAGTACTTC.

The J gene is TRBJ2-1, the V gene TRBV6-1; TRBD2 agrees at 10 bases. Germline lookup yields CDR1 MNHNS and CDR2 SASEGT. V shed 1 base, J shed 7 bases, and the junction held 13 bases outside the gene matches. The CDR3 is 18 residues long. The CDR3 reads CASSEVGPGLAGANEQFF. CDR3 in DNA: TGTGCCAGCAGTGAAGTTGGCCCGGGGCTAGCGGGGGCTAATGAGCAGTTCTTC.

The chain couples TRBV5-1 to TRBJ2-1; D is uncertain. Germline values: CDR1 SGHRS, CDR2 YFSETQ. V was trimmed by 7 bases and J by 4 bases, leaving 18 bases between them. The CDR3 runs 15 residues. The DNA of the CDR3 is TGCGCCAGCGGCGATGAGGTTTTTTCGTACAATGAGCAGTTCTTC. Translation: CASGDEVFSYNEQFF.

V gene TRBV6-5 combines with J gene TRBJ1-4, with TRBD1 matching 7 bases. The CDR3 spans 14 residues. In germline, CDR1 is MNHEY, CDR2 SVGAGI. J was trimmed by 3 bases and V by 6 bases; bases with no gene match: 4. DNA for the CDR3: TGTGCCAGCAGACAGGGGTACGCTAATGAAAAACTGTTTTTT. This sequence encodes CASRQGYANEKLFF.

CDR3 amino acids: CASSQGLWGYTF. Here the CDR3 DNA reads TGTGCCAGCAGTCAGGGGCTTTGGGGCTACACCTTC. V usage is TRBV28 and J usage is TRBJ1-2, with a weak D call TRBD1 (6 bases). The germline CDR1 and CDR2 sequences are MDHEN and SYDVKM. The CDR3 length is 12 residues. V shed 5 bases and J shed 8 bases, with 12 bases lying between them.

This sequence joins TRBV30 and TRBJ2-1, with TRBD2 matching over 13 bases. The V segment lost 0 bases and the J segment 9 bases; nucleotides outside the gene matches: 5. The germline V gene has CDR1 GTSNPN and CDR2 SVGIG (reference sequence). This CDR3 region has 15 residues. The CDR3 sequence is CAWSVGLAGESEQFF. CDR3 nucleotide sequence: TGTGCCTGGAGTGTCGGACTAGCGGGAGAGAGTGAGCAGTTCTTC.

This clone was seen a single time. The V gene is TRBV9, the J gene TRBJ1-1, with TRBD1 identical over 7 bases. The CDR3 is 14 amino acids. CDR1 and CDR2 (germline): SGDLS, YYNGEE. V shed 5 bases and J 4 bases; nucleotides not matched to a gene: 8. This CDR3 reads CASSKGASATEAFF. CDR3 sequence (DNA): TGTGCCAGCAGTAAGGGGGCGTCGGCCACTGAAGCTTTCTTT. Variable domain in full (rest from reference TRBV9 and TRBJ1-1): DSGVTQTPKHLITATGQRVTLRCSPRSGDLSVYWYQQSLDQGLQFLIQYYNGEERAKGNILERFSAQQFPDLHSELNLSSLELGDSALYFCASSKGASATEAFFGQGTRLTVV.

The V and J genes are TRBV5-1 and TRBJ2-7, with TRBD2 as a possible D gene (6 bases). The germline CDR1 and CDR2 sequences are SGHRS and YFSETQ. The V gene lost 5 bases and the J gene lost 4 bases, with 16 bases spanning the gap. The CDR3 covers 14 residues. Written as DNA, the CDR3 is TGCGCCAGCAGTACCGATAGCGGTGTTTACGAGCAGTACTTC. It is translated as CASSTDSGVYEQYF.

The chain has TRBV10-2 and TRBJ2-7; 7 bases line up with TRBD2. CDR3 length: 15 amino acids. The V gene end was trimmed by 4 bases and the J gene end by 4 bases; junction bases not matched to a gene: 10. Germline values: CDR1 WSHSY, CDR2 SAAADI. Written as DNA, the CDR3 is TGCGCCAGCAGTGTCCGTTTCCTAGCGGAATACGAGCAGTACTTC. Its protein is CASSVRFLAEYEQYF.

V is TRBV6-7 and J is TRBJ1-4, with D tentatively TRBD1 (5 bases). Being an ORF, TRBV6-7 has a function that is uncertain. The ends were cut back, 9 bases at V and 0 bases at J, with 11 bases in the middle. This CDR3 is 14 amino acids long. CDR3 coding DNA: TGTGCCAGGTGTACAGGTGCAACTAATGAAAAACTGTTTTTT. Translation: CARCTGATNEKLFF.

The chain is built from TRBV10-3 and TRBJ2-7; a possible D gene is TRBD1 (6 bases). CDR3 length: 12 residues. Trimming pared 11 bases from V and 3 bases from J, leaving 14 bases between. The germline V gene has CDR1 ENHRY and CDR2 SYGVKD. The CDR3 DNA reads TGTGCCGCACAGGGCCTAAACTACGAGCAGTACTTC. Translation: CAAQGLNYEQYF.

The chain joins TRBV7-2 to TRBJ1-4; TRBD1 agrees at 11 bases. Germline V gives CDR1 SGHTA, CDR2 FQGNSA. Unmatched junction bases numbered 5, after V lost 5 bases and J lost 9 bases. This CDR3 is 14 amino acids long. CDR3 sequence: CASSRDRGDQKLFF. CDR3 nucleotide sequence: TGTGCCAGCAGCCGGGACAGGGGGGATCAAAAACTGTTTTTT.

About this clone: Other DNA sequences within the sample encode an identical CDR3. The CDR3 DNA reads as TGTGCCAGCAAGACTACTAACTATGGCTACACCTTC. As protein: CASKTTNYGYTF. The rearrangement links TRBV6-5 to TRBJ1-2; no reliable D call. The germline V gene has CDR1 MNHEY and CDR2 SVGAGI. Deletions cut 7 bases from V and 0 bases from J, with 6 bases between. The CDR3 is made up of 12 amino acids.

The V and J genes are TRBV5-6 and TRBJ1-4, with a tentative D call TRBD1 (6 bases). Germline CDR1 and CDR2: SGHDT and YYEEEE. The CDR3 loop spans 13 amino acids. Deletions cut 0 bases from V and 13 bases from J, with 13 bases between. CDR3 bases: TGTGCCAGCAGCTTGGCTGGGGGAGGGGGACTGTTTTTT. It codes for CASSLAGGGGLFF. The whole variable domain, filled in from reference TRBV5-6 and TRBJ1-4, reads DAGVTQSPTHLIKTRGQQVTLRCSPKSGHDTVSWYQQALGQGPQFIFQYYEEEERQRGNFPDRFSGHQFPNYSSELNVNALLLGDSALYLCASSLAGGGGLFFGSGTQLSVL.

The chain uses TRBV27 and TRBJ2-3; TRBD1 agrees at 9 bases. The V gene end was trimmed by 2 bases and the J gene end by 4 bases; junction bases not matched to a gene: 7. The CDR3 extends over 16 amino acids. Germline CDR1 reads MNHEY; CDR2 reads SMNVEV (reference sequence). The CDR3 here is CASSLHRDRASDTQYF. The DNA of the CDR3 is TGTGCCAGCAGTTTACACCGGGACAGGGCATCAGATACGCAGTATTTT.

This chain joins TRBV7-9 and TRBJ1-1; 8 bases line up with TRBD1. The germline gives CDR1 SEHNR, CDR2 FQNEAQ (reference sequence). V shed 4 bases and J 4 bases; nucleotides not matched to a gene: 5. The CDR3 length is 14 residues. The CDR3 DNA is TGTGCCAGCAGCTCCCAACAGGGGGGCACTGAAGCTTTCTTT. This translates into CASSSQQGGTEAFF.

The chain links TRBV4-2 to TRBJ1-2, with D maybe TRBD1 (6 bases). Germline V lookup: CDR1 LGHNA, CDR2 YNFKEQ. V was pared by 0 bases and J by 8 bases, with 16 bases between. The CDR3 contains 15 residues. The CDR3 sequence is CASSQDTGLGKGYTF. CDR3 nucleotides: TGTGCCAGCAGCCAAGATACAGGGCTTGGTAAGGGCTACACCTTC.

The CDR3 DNA sequence: TGTGCCAGCAGTTCCGGACGGGGAACTGAAGCTTTCTTT. Protein: CASSSGRGTEAFF. The genes are TRBV6-6 and TRBJ1-1; no reliable D call. The CDR3 runs 13 residues. V gave up 4 bases and J gave up 5 bases, with 11 bases separating them. The V gene's germline CDR1 is MNHNY and CDR2 SVGAGI (reference sequence).

The gene calls are TRBV7-2 and TRBJ1-2; D remains ambiguous. This CDR3 is 14 amino acids long. Trimming took 5 bases from V and 6 from J, leaving 16 bases between them. Looked up from germline, CDR1 is SGHTA and CDR2 is FQGNSA. The CDR3 spells CASSQYPGRDGYTF. CDR3 sequence (DNA): TGTGCCAGCAGCCAATATCCGGGAAGAGATGGCTACACCTTC.

The gene calls are TRBV10-3 and TRBJ2-1; a possible D gene is TRBD2 (6 bases). This CDR3 comprises 17 residues. Trimming took off 0 bases at V and 5 bases at J, with 17 bases between the two ends. Germline assignment: CDR1 ENHRY and CDR2 SYGVKD. The CDR3 bases are TGTGCCATCAGTGAGTCGACGGGGGTAGCGGTTAACAATGAGCAGTTCTTC. Translated: CAISESTGVAVNNEQFF.

This sequence joins TRBV27 and TRBJ1-6; unclear D gene. CDR3 length: 15 residues. V lost 0 bases, J lost 7 bases, and 10 bases lay in between. The germline gives CDR1 MNHEY, CDR2 SMNVEV (reference sequence). The CDR3 region is CASSLSWSRNSPLHF. In DNA, the CDR3 is TGTGCCAGCAGTTTATCCTGGAGTAGAAATTCACCCCTCCACTTT.

The chain employs TRBV3-1 (or the pseudogene TRBV3-2) and TRBJ2-2; 10 bases are shared with TRBD1. CDR1 and CDR2 from the germline V gene are LGHDT and YNNKEL (reference sequence). The CDR3 extends over 16 amino acids. J lost 5 bases, V lost 3 bases, and 6 bases had no gene match. In DNA form, the CDR3 reads TGTGCCAGCAGCCATTATGGGACAGGGGAGACCGGGGAGCTGTTTTTT. Translating it yields CASSHYGTGETGELFF.

The chain employs TRBV10-3 and TRBJ2-7, with 7 bases aligning to TRBD2. Germline values: CDR1 ENHRY, CDR2 SYGVKD. There are 13 residues in the CDR3. The ends lost 0 bases at V and 5 bases at J; junction bases unmatched: 1. The CDR3: CAISESGGDEQYF. Written as DNA, the CDR3 is TGTGCCATCAGTGAGTCGGGAGGGGACGAGCAGTACTTC.